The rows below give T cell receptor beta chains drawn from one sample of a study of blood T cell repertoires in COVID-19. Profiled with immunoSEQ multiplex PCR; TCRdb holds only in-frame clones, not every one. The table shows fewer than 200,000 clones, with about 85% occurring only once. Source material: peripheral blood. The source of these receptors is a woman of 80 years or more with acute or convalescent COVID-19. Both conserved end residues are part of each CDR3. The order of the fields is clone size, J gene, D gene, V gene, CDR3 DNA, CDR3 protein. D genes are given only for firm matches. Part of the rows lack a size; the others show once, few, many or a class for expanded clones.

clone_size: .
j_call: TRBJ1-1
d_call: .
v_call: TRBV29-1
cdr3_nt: TGCAGCTCTGCCGGACAACCGAACACTGAAGCTTTCTTT
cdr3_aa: CSSAGQPNTEAFF

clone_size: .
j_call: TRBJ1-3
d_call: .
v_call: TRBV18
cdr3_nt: TGTGCCAGCTACCCGGGAATAACAGGAAACACCATATATTTT
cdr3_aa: CASYPGITGNTIYF

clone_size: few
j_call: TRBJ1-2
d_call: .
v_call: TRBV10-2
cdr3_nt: TGCGCCAGCAGTGAAGGCGGTCATGGCTACACCTTC
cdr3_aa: CASSEGGHGYTF

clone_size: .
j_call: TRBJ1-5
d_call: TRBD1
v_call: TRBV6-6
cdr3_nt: TGTGCCAGCAGTTCCCAGGACAGGGGTGATCAGCCCCAGCATTTT
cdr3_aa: CASSSQDRGDQPQHF

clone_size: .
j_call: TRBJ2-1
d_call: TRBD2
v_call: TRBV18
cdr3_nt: TGTGCCAGCTCACCACCTACTAGCGGCGATTTCTACAATGAGCAGTTCTTC
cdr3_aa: CASSPPTSGDFYNEQFF

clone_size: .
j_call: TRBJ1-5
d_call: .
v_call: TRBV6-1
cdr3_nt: TGTGCCAGCAGTGAAGAAGGGACTTTCCATCAGCCCCAGCATTTT
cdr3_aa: CASSEEGTFHQPQHF

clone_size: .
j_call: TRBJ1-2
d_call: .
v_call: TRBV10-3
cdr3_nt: TGTGCCACCGGGGGAGGGGACGGCTACACCTTC
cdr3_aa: CATGGGDGYTF

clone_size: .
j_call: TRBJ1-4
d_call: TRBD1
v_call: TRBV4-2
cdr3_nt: TGTGCCAGCAGCCCAGATGCAGACAGGGTTAATGAAAAACTGTTTTTT
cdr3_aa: CASSPDADRVNEKLFF

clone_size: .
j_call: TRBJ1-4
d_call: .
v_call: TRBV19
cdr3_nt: TGTGCCAGTAGTCCCACGGCGGCAACTAATGAAAAACTGTTTTTT
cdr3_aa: CASSPTAATNEKLFF

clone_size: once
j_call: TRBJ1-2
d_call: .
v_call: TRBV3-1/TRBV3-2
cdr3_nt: TGTGCCAGCAGCCAAGGAGGGCTCAGCTATGGCTACACCTTC
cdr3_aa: CASSQGGLSYGYTF

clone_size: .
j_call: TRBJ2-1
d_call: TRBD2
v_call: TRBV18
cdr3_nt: TGTGCCAGCTCACCGTTGATCCCCGGGAGGGCCTCGGCTGAGCAGTTCTTC
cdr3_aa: CASSPLIPGRASAEQFF

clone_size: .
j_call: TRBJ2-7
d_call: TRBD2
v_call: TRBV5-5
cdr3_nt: TGTGCCAGCAGCGCGATGAGCGGGAGGCGTAACGAGCAGTACTTC
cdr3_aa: CASSAMSGRRNEQYF

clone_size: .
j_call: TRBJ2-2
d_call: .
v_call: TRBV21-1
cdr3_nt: TGTGCCAGCAGCAAAGGCGGCAGACGAGGGTTCGCGAACACCGGGGAGCTGTTTTTT
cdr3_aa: CASSKGGRRGFANTGELFF

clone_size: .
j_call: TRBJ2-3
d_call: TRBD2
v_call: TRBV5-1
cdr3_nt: TGCGCCAGCAGCTTGCAGTCTAGCGGGAGTCTCGAGATTCCGCAGTATTTT
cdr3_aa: CASSLQSSGSLEIPQYF

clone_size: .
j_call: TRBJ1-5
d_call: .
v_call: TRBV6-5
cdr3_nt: TGTGCCAGTTCCGAGGATTTCGGCAATCAGCCCCAGCATTTT
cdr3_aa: CASSEDFGNQPQHF

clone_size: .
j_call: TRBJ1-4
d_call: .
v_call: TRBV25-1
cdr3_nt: TGTGCCAGCAGTGAATCCTTGAGTCGGGTTGAAAAACTGTTTTTT
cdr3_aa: CASSESLSRVEKLFF

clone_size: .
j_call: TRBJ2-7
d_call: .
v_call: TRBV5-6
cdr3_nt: TGTGCCAGCAGCTTGGGCGGCAGGGGAAACGAGCAGTACTTC
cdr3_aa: CASSLGGRGNEQYF

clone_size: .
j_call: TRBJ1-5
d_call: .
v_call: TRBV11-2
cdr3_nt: TGTGCCAGCAGCCGGGACTGGGGCAATCAGCCCCAGCATTTT
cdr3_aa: CASSRDWGNQPQHF

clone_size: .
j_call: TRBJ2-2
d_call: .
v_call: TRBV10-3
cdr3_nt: TGTGCCAGCCAGGAGGTTCAGGGGCCGGCGAACACCGGGGAGCTGTTTTTT
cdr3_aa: CASQEVQGPANTGELFF

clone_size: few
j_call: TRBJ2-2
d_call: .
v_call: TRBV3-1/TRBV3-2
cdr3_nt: TGTGCCAGCAGCCAATGGGGCGAGGAGCTGTTTTTT
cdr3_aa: CASSQWGEELFF

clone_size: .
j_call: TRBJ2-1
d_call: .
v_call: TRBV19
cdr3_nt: TGTGCCAGTCGAAAGATACAGGAGCCCCACAATGAGCAGTTCTTC
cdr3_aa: CASRKIQEPHNEQFF

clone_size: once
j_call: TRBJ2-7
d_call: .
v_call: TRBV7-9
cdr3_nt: TGTGCCAGCAGCATCGGGGGGCTCAACGAGCAGTACTTC
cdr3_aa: CASSIGGLNEQYF

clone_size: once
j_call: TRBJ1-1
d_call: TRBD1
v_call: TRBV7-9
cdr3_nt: TGTGCCAGCAGCCCCAGGACAGGCCAGGGTGCTGAAGCTTTCTTT
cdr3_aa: CASSPRTGQGAEAFF

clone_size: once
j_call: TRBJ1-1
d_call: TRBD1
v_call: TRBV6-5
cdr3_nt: TGTGCCAGCAGTACGGACAGGGGGAGGACTGAAGCTTTCTTT
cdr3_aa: CASSTDRGRTEAFF

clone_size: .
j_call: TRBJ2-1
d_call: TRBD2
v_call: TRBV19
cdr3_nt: TGTGCCAGTAGTTTAGCGGGAGGGCCCAATGAGCAGTTCTTC
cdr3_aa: CASSLAGGPNEQFF

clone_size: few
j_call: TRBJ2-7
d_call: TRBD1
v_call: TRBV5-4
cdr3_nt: TGTGCCAGCAGCAGTACCCGGGACAGGTTATACTTC
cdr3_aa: CASSSTRDRLYF

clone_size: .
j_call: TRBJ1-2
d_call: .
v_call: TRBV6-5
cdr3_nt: TGTGCCAGCAGTAGTATCATAGCTGGCTACACCTTC
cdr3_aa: CASSSIIAGYTF

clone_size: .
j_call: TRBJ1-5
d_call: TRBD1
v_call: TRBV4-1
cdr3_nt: TGCGCCAGCAGCTCCTATCGGGACAGGGCGAATCAGCCCCAGCATTTT
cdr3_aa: CASSSYRDRANQPQHF